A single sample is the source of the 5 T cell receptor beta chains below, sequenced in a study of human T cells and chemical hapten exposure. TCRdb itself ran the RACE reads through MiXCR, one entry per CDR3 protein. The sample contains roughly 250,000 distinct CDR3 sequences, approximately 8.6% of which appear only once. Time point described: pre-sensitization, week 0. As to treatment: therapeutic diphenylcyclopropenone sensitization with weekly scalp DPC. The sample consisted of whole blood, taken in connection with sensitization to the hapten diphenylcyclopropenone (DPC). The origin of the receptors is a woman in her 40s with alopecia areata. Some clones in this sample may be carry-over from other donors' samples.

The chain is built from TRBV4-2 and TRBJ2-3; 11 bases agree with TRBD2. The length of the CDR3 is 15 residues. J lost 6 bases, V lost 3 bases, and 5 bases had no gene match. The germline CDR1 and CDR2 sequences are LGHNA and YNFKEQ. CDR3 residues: CASSHLAGGPDTQYF. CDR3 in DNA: TGTGCCAGCAGCCACCTAGCGGGAGGCCCCGATACGCAGTATTTT.

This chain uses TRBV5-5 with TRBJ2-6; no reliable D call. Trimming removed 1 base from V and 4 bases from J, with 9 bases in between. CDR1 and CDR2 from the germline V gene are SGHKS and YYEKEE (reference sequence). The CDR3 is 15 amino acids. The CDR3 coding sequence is TGTGCCAGCAGCTTGCGAGATGCGGGGGCCAACGTCCTGACTTTC. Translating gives CASSLRDAGANVLTF.

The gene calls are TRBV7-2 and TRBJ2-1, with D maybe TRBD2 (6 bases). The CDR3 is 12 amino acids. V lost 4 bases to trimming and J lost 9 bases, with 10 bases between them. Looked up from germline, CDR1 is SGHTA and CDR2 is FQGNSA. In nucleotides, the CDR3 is TGTGCCAGCAGCTCCCGGGACTTTGAGCAGTTCTTC. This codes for CASSSRDFEQFF.

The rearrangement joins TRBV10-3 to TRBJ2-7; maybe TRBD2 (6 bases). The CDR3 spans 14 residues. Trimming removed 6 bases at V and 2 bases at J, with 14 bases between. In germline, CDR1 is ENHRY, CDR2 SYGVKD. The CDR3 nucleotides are TGTGCCATCAGGGCAGGAGGGGTTACCTACGAGCAGTACTTC. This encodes CAIRAGGVTYEQYF.

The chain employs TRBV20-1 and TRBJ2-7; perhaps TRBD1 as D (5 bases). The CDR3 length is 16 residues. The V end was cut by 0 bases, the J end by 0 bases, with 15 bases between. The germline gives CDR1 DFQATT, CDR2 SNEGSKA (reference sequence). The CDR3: CSARDPGSLSSYEQYF. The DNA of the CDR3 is TGCAGTGCTAGAGATCCAGGGTCACTCAGCTCCTACGAGCAGTACTTC.